The entry below describes one T cell receptor (beta chain). This table comes from immunoSEQ multiplex PCR, and its TCRdb copy is limited to in-frame clones, with some not included. The data hold a few hundred thousand clones, with over 90% observed a single time. The sample is drawn from a study of brain T cells in children with intractable seizures. Specified time point: blood from clinic visit 5 months post-surgery; TSC patient then seizure free. Patients received at least one anti-epileptic drug before surgery. CDR1 is LGHDT and CDR2 is YNNKEL in the germline V gene (reference sequence). This CDR3 is 13 amino acids long. V was trimmed by 4 bases and J by 4 bases, leaving 11 bases between them.

The chain employs TRBV3-1 (or the pseudogene TRBV3-2) and TRBJ2-7, with D tentatively TRBD2 (5 bases). The clonotype originates from a boy less than two years old with tuberous sclerosis and intractable seizures. Sequencing was performed on peripheral blood, taken less than 6 months after surgery. Here the CDR3 DNA reads TGTGCCAGCAGCCCCGGTTCGGGATACGAGCAGTACTTC. It specifies CASSPGSGYEQYF.